This is a list of T cell receptor beta chains from one sample in a study of B cell selection in AIRE deficiency. Produced via immunoSEQ multiplex PCR; TCRdb's table is partial and in-frame only. The repertoire consists of 20,000 to 30,000 clones, with about 95% occurring once and the leading ten covering over 0.2%. The sequenced sample consisted of CD4+CD127+ conventional T cells sorted from PBMCs. Receptors originate from a human donor in good health. Each CDR3 is given without its conserved first and last residue.

v_call	j_call	cdr3_aa
TRBV5-4	TRBJ2-4	ASSPDSIAKNIQY
TRBV10-2	TRBJ2-1	ASSAGLAVNEQF
TRBV5-1	TRBJ2-1	ASSRAPDYNEQF
TRBV19	TRBJ2-1	ASRDTTKGEQF
TRBV9	TRBJ2-1	ASSPTGSASYNEQF
TRBV28	TRBJ1-2	ASTSGVDGYT
TRBV10-3	TRBJ2-1	AIRGSGRGQSYNEQF
TRBV15	TRBJ2-3	AVGTRGRATDTQY
TRBV5-4	TRBJ2-7	ASSSITSDEQY
TRBV13	TRBJ2-7	ASSFGQGAEQY
TRBV7-3	TRBJ2-3	ASSFKAPSSGLSTDTQY
TRBV5-1	TRBJ2-1	ASSLVGLAGSNEQF
TRBV18	TRBJ1-1	ASSPGGDTEAF
TRBV19	TRBJ1-2	ASSIGQGASLYGYT
TRBV10-3	TRBJ2-7	AISGLGTGGYEQY
TRBV7-9	TRBJ1-3	ASRGQGRGNTIY
TRBV9	TRBJ2-1	ASSSRTSGRLNNEQF
TRBV11-3	TRBJ2-5	ASSLAPPGTGASQETQY
TRBV4-3	TRBJ2-7	ASSPSGGVYEQY
TRBV5-5	TRBJ2-7	ASSWRGRVNYEQY
TRBV28	TRBJ1-2	ASSLFPGGSYGYT
TRBV19	TRBJ2-3	ASRRDRADTQY
TRBV28	TRBJ2-7	ASRLHGTGPY
TRBV20-1	TRBJ2-5	SGMRGQTQY
TRBV4-2	TRBJ1-2	ASSALPEWKVGGYT
TRBV30	TRBJ1-6	AWSVQENSPLH
TRBV5-1	TRBJ2-7	ASSLQGYEQY
TRBV29-1	TRBJ1-1	SVAPLRGGTEAF
TRBV6-1	TRBJ1-6	ASSEASPSYNSPLH
TRBV5-4	TRBJ1-1	ASSSPLGGWTEAF
TRBV6-6	TRBJ2-2	ASSYGQGNTGELF
TRBV27	TRBJ1-3	ASAPGFLSGNTIY
TRBV10-2	TRBJ2-7	ASSDPASGSWVGYEQY
TRBV28	TRBJ2-7	ASSLPGGEGRYEQY
TRBV12-1	TRBJ2-1	ASLTPGTATYNEQF
TRBV5-1	TRBJ2-3	ASYRDLEADTQY
TRBV5-8	TRBJ2-5	ASSHGTAKQETQY
TRBV5-1	TRBJ2-7	ASSLEWTGSEQY
TRBV7-9	TRBJ1-1	ASSLDGDVNTEAF
TRBV14	TRBJ2-5	ASSQEDLYSGRKGTQY
TRBV18	TRBJ1-1	ASSQEAEAF
TRBV19	TRBJ2-1	ASSIPGLYNEQF
TRBV7-2	TRBJ2-7	ASSLGRGGRASEQY
TRBV1	TRBJ2-1	TSSPRALGNEQF